This T cell receptor beta chain came from a study of STAT3 mutations in large granular lymphocyte leukemia. Across the whole study: Roughly half the longitudinally sequenced T-LGLL patients had canonical STAT3 mutations. The study's findings and limits: Every T-LGLL patient had at least one immunodominant TCRbeta clonotype.

Germline CDR1 reads LNHDA; CDR2 reads SQIVND (reference sequence). With 9 bases clipped from V and 5 bases from J, the junction kept 5 bases outside the gene matches. This CDR3 region has 12 residues. About this clone itself: The antigen remains unidentified.

Each sample's TCRbeta library yielded on average roughly 42,000 productive templates. Only in-frame clones appear in the TCRdb table, and some are missing; sequencing was by immunoSEQ multiplex PCR. The data contain almost 25,000 clones, 94% of them singletons. Input material: peripheral blood mononuclear cells. The sequence was obtained from a man aged 35 to 55 with T-cell large granular lymphocyte leukemia. Some clones in this sample may be carry-over from other donors' samples. V and J are TRBV19 and TRBJ1-2; TRBD1 matches 8 bases. The chain's CDR3 is CASQGAEYGYTF. The CDR3 DNA reads TGTGCCAGCCAGGGGGCAGAGTATGGCTACACCTTC.